The 4 T cell receptor beta chains given below trace back to one sample, sequenced in a study of T-cell memory formation after mild COVID-19. TCRdb ran MiXCR on the 5' RACE reads and lists one entry per CDR3 protein. Here the sample spans roughly 170,000 distinct CDR3 sequences, 15% to 20% being singletons. The specimen sequenced was PBMCs or a T cell subset sorted from them (not recorded which). The source of these receptors is a man aged 18 to 30 who had mild COVID-19 (a few samples of this study predate the infection). Cell type and time point are not known.

The chain couples TRBV5-1 to TRBJ1-1, with 7 nucleotides matching TRBD1. This CDR3 contains 16 residues. Germline V gene sequence: CDR1 SGHRS, CDR2 YFSETQ. The V and J ends lost 0 bases and 5 bases, in that order; junction bases with no gene match: 10. In DNA form, the CDR3 reads TGCGCCAGCAGCTTGGGATCATCTCAGGGGGGGACTGAAGCTTTCTTT. Translation gives CASSLGSSQGGTEAFF. Variable domain in full (rest from reference TRBV5-1 and TRBJ1-1): KAGVTQTPRYLIKTRGQQVTLSCSPISGHRSVSWYQQTPGQGLQFLFEYFSETQRNKGNFPGRFSGRQFSNSRSEMNVSTLELGDSALYLCASSLGSSQGGTEAFFGQGTRLTVV.

The gene calls are TRBV7-9 and TRBJ2-7; the D is unclear. Germline CDR1 is SEHNR and CDR2 is FQNEAQ (reference sequence). CDR3 length: 13 residues. Trimming cost V 3 bases and J 5 bases, with 11 bases left between them. In DNA, the CDR3 is TGTGCCAGCAGCTTGGTAGCCGGAGACGAGCAGTACTTC. Protein: CASSLVAGDEQYF.

This clonotype came up a few times. V is TRBV10-2 and J is TRBJ2-1, with D perhaps TRBD1 or TRBD2 (5 bases each). V gave up 5 bases and J gave up 3 bases, with 8 bases separating them. Germline V lookup: CDR1 WSHSY, CDR2 SAAADI. The length of the CDR3 is 13 residues. The CDR3 region is CASSWGSYNEQFF. Here the CDR3 DNA reads TGCGCCAGCAGTTGGGGGAGCTACAATGAGCAGTTCTTC.

The chain carries TRBV4-1 and TRBJ2-1; no clear D. From germline, CDR1 is MGHRA and CDR2 YSYEKL. The CDR3 covers 13 residues. V lost 3 bases and J 6 bases, leaving 9 bases between the germline ends. The CDR3 DNA sequence: TGCGCCAGCAGCCACCAGGCAGGCAATGAGCAGTTCTTC. It encodes CASSHQAGNEQFF.